The T cell receptor beta chain described here comes from a study of Ad26.COV2.S vaccination and SARS-CoV-2 variants. Study information: Ad26.COV2.S given intramuscularly, once or twice 56 days apart.

About this clone itself: Its antigen is undetermined.

Regarding treatment: 19 received Ad26.COV2.S at low or high dose, single or two shots; several received placebo; per-sample allocation not given. Day 63 following the first vaccine or placebo injection was when the samples were taken. Donation was by an adult aged 18-55 years who was in Boston. Whole-study results and caveats: There was a possibility that the TCR breadth and depth analyses underestimated total T cell responses. In vaccinated individuals, spike-specific CD8+ and CD4+ T cell responses reportedly displayed substantial breadth.

Looked up from germline, CDR1 is SGHDN and CDR2 is FVKESK. V lost 0 bases and J lost 5, with 11 bases in between. This CDR3 contains 14 residues. TCRdb's copy holds only in-frame clones and misses some; the assay was immunoSEQ multiplex PCR. The table has hundreds of thousands of clones, roughly 90% seen once; the top ten hold roughly 1.5%. The specimen was peripheral blood, collected in a trial of Ad26.COV2.S vaccine versus placebo. This chain joins TRBV14 and TRBJ2-7; TRBD2 might be the D (6 bases). The source of this sequence is a person between 18 and 60 years old who received the Ad26.COV2.S COVID-19 vaccine or a placebo. The CDR3 protein is CASSQEAGRNEQYF. CDR3 DNA sequence: TGTGCCAGCAGCCAAGAGGCGGGACGTAACGAGCAGTACTTC.